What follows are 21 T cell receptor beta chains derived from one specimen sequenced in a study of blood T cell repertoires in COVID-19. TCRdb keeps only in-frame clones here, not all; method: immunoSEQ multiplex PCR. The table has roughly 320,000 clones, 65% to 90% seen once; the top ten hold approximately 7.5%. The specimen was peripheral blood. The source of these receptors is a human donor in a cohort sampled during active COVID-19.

CDR3 in DNA: TGTGCCAGCAGCCAAGTTATGGACAGTGCCAATTCACCCCTCCACTTT. Translated: CASSQVMDSANSPLHF. J is TRBJ1-6 and V is TRBV3-1 (or the pseudogene TRBV3-2), with D perhaps TRBD1 (6 bases). Germline V gene data show CDR1 as LGHDT and CDR2 as YNNKEL (reference sequence). The V end was cut by 1 base, the J end by 7 bases, with 14 bases between. The CDR3 runs 16 residues.

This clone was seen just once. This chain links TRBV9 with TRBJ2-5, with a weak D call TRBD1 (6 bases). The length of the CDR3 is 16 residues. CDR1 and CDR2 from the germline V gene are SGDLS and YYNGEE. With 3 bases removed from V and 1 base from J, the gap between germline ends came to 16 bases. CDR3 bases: TGTGCCAGCAGCGCCGTGTTTACAGGGAGCCAAGAGACCCAGTACTTC. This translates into CASSAVFTGSQETQYF.

Here the CDR3 DNA reads TGCGCCAGCAGCTCGGCGGGACCCCCCTACGAGCAGTACTTC. Protein product: CASSSAGPPYEQYF. The rearrangement uses TRBV5-1 and TRBJ2-7; D possibly corresponds to TRBD2 (6 bases). CDR3 length: 14 residues. Germline values: CDR1 SGHRS, CDR2 YFSETQ. The V end lost 3 bases, the J end lost 2 bases, and 12 bases lay between the germline ends.

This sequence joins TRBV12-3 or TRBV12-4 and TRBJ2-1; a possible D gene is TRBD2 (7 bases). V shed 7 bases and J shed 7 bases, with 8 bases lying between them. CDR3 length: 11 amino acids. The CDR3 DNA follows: TGTGCCAGCAAGGGGGGGAATGAGCAGTTCTTC. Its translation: CASKGGNEQFF.

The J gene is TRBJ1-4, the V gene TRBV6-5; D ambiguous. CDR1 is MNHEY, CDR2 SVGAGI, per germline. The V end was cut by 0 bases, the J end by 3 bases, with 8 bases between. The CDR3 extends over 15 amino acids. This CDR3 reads CASSYSEVANEKLFF. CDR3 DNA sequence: TGTGCCAGCAGTTACTCGGAGGTAGCTAATGAAAAACTGTTTTTT.

The CDR3 here is CASSPRGVYGYTF. The DNA of the CDR3 is TGTGCCAGCAGTCCCAGGGGAGTCTATGGCTACACCTTC. The chain employs TRBV12-3 or TRBV12-4 and TRBJ1-2; possible D gene TRBD1, 6 bases. Trimming cost V 5 bases and J 4 bases, with 11 bases left between them. CDR3 length: 13 amino acids.

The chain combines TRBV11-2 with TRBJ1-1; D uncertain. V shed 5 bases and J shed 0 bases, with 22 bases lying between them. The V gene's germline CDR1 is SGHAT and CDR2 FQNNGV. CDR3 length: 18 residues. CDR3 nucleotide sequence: TGTGCCAGCAGCCCGCCCCCCTGGGAGATGGGGATGAACACTGAAGCTTTCTTT. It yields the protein CASSPPPWEMGMNTEAFF.

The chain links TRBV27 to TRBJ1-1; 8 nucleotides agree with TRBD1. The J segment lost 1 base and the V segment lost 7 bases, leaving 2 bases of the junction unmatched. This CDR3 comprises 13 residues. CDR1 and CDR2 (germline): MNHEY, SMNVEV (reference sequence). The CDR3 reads CASTQGANTEAFF. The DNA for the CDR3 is TGTGCCAGCACCCAGGGGGCGAACACTGAAGCTTTCTTT.

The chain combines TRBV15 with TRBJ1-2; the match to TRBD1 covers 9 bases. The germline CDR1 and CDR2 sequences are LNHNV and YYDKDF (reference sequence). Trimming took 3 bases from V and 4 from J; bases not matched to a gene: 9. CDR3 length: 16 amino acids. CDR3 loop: CATSSSDGTGLYGYTF. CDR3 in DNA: TGTGCCACCAGCAGTTCTGATGGGACAGGGCTCTATGGCTACACCTTC.

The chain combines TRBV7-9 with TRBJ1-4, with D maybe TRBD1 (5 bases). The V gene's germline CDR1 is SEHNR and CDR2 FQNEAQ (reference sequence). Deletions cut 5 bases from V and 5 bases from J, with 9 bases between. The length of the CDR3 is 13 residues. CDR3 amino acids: CASSPRGNEKLFF. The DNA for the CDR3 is TGTGCCAGCAGCCCCCGGGGGAATGAAAAACTGTTTTTT. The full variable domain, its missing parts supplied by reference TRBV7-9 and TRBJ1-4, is DTGVSQNPRHKITKRGQNVTFRCDPISEHNRLYWYRQTLGQGPEFLTYFQNEAQLEKSRLLSDRFSAERPKGSFSTLEIQRTEQGDSAMYLCASSPRGNEKLFFGSGTQLSVL.

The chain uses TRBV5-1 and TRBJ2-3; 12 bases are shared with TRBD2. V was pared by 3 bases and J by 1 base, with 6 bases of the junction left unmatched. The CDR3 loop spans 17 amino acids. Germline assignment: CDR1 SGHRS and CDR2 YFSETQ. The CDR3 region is CASSSYGLAGRTDTQYF. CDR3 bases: TGCGCCAGCAGCTCGTACGGACTAGCGGGGCGCACAGATACGCAGTATTTT.

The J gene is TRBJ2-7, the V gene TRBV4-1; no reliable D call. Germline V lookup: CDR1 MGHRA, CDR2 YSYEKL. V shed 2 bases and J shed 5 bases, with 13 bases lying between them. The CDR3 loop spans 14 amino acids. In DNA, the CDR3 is TGCGCCAGCAGCCAAACAAGACTCTCTAACGAGCAGTACTTC. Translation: CASSQTRLSNEQYF.

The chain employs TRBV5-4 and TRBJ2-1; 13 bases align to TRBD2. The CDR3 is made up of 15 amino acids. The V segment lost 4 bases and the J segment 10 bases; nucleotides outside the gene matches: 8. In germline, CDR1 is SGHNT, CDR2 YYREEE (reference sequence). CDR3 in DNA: TGTGCCAGCAGCCGCGGGACTAGCGGGGATTGGGAGCAGTTCTTC. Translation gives CASSRGTSGDWEQFF.

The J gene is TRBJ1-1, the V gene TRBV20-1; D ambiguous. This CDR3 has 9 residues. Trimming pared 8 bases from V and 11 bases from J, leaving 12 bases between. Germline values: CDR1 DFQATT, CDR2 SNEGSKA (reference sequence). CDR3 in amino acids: CSCAFRAFF. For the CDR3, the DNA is TGCAGTTGTGCGTTCCGGGCTTTCTTT.

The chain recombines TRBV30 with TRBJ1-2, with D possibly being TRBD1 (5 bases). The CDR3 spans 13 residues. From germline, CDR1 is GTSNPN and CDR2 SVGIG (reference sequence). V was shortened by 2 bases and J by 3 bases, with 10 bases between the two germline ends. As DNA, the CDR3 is TGTGCCTGGAGTTCGGGGGAGCACTATGGCTACACCTTC. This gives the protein CAWSSGEHYGYTF. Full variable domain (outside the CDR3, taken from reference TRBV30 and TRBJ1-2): SQTIHQWPATLVQPVGSPLSLECTVEGTSNPNLYWYRQAAGRGLQLLFYSVGIGQISSEVPQNLSASRPQDRQFILSSKKLLLSDSGFYLCAWSSGEHYGYTFGSGTRLTVV.

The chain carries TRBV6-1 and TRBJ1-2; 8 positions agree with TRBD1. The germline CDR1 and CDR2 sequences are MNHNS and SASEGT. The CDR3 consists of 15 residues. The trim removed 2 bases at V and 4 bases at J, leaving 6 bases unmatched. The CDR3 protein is CASSEYQGAGYGYTF. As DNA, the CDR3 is TGTGCCAGCAGTGAATATCAGGGGGCCGGCTATGGCTACACCTTC.

This CDR3 is CAISVGGGGTDTQYF. DNA of the CDR3: TGTGCCATCAGTGTGGGGGGAGGGGGCACAGATACGCAGTATTTT. The V call is TRBV10-3, the J call TRBJ2-3; 7 bases are a match to TRBD2. CDR3 length equals 15 residues. The junction had 5 bases not matched to a gene; V was cut back by 4 bases and J by 1 base. Per germline, CDR1 ENHRY and CDR2 SYGVKD.

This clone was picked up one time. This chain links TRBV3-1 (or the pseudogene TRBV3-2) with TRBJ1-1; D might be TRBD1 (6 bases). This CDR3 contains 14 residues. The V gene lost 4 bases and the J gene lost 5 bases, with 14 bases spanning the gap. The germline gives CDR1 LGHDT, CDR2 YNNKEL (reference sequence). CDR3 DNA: TGTGCCAGCAGCCTACAGGGTAGTATTACTGAAGCTTTCTTT. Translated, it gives CASSLQGSITEAFF.

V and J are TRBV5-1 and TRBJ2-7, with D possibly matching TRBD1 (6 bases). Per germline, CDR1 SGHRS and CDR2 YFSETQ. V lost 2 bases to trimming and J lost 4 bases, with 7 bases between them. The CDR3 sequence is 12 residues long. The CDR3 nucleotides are TGCGCCAGCAGCTTTCAGGGGTACGAGCAGTACTTC. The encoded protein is CASSFQGYEQYF.

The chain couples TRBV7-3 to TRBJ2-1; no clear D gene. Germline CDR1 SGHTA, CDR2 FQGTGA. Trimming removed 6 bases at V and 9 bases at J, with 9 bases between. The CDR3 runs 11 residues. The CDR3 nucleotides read TGTGCCAGCAGGGAGCTCGCTGAGCAGTTCTTC. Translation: CASRELAEQFF.

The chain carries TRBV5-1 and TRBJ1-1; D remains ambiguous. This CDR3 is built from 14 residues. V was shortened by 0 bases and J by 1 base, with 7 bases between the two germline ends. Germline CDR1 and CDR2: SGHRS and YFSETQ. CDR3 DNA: TGCGCCAGCAGCTTGGTTGGCACGAACACTGAAGCTTTCTTT. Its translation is CASSLVGTNTEAFF.